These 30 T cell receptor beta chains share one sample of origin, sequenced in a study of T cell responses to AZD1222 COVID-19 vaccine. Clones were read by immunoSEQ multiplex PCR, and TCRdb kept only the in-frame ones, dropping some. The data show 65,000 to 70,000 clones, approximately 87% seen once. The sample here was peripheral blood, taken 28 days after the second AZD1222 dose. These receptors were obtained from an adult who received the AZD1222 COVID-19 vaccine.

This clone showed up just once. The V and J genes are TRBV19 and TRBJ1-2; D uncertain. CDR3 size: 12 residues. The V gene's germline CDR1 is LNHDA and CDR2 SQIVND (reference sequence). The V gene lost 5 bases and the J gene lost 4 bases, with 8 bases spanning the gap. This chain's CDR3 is CASSESPYGYTF. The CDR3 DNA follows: TGTGCCAGTAGTGAAAGCCCCTATGGCTACACCTTC.

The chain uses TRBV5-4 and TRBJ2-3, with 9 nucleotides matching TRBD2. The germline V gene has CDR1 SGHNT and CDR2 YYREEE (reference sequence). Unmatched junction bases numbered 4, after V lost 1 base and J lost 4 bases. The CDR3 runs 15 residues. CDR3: CASSLKAGGSDTQYF. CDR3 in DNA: TGTGCCAGCAGCTTGAAAGCGGGGGGCTCAGATACGCAGTATTTT.

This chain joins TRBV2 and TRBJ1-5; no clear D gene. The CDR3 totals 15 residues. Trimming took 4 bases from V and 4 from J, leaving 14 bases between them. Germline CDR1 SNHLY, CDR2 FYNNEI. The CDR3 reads CASSVGVVRNQPQHF. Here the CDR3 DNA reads TGTGCCAGCAGTGTCGGCGTGGTTAGGAATCAGCCCCAGCATTTT. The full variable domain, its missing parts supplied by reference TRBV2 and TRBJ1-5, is EPEVTQTPSHQVTQMGQEVILRCVPISNHLYFYWYRQILGQKVEFLVSFYNNEISEKSEIFDDQFSVERPDGSNFTLKIRSTKLEDSAMYFCASSVGVVRNQPQHFGDGTRLSIL.

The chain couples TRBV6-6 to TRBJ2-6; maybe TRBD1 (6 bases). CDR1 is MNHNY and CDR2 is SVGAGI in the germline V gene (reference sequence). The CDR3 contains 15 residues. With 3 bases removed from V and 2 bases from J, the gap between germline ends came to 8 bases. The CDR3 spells CASSYQGPGANVLTF. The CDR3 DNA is TGTGCCAGCAGTTATCAGGGGCCTGGGGCCAACGTCCTGACTTTC.

The CDR3 sequence: CASSTSDSQETQYF. CDR3 sequence (DNA): TGTGCCAGTAGTACTTCTGACAGCCAAGAGACCCAGTACTTC. This chain joins TRBV19 and TRBJ2-5; the D gene is possibly TRBD1 (5 bases). Germline CDR1 LNHDA, CDR2 SQIVND (reference sequence). The CDR3 is 14 amino acids. The V end lost 4 bases, the J end lost 1 base, and 10 bases lay between the germline ends.

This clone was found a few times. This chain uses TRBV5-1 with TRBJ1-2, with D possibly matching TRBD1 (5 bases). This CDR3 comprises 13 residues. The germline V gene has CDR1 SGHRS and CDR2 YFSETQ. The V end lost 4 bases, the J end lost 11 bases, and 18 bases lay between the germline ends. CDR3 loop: CASSPDTSGAYTF. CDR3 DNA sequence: TGCGCCAGCAGCCCGGACACCTCAGGAGCTTACACCTTC.

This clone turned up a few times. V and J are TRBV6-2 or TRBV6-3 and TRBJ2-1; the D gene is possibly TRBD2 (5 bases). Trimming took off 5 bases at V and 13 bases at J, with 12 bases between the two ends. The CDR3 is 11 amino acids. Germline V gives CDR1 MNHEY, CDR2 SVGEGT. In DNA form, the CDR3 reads TGTGCCAGCAGTCAACTAGATTCACAGTTCTTC. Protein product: CASSQLDSQFF.

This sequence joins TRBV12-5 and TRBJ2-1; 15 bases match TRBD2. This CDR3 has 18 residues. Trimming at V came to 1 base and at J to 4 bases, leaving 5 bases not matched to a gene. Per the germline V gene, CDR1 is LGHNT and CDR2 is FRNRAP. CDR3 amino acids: CASGLGTSGGGTYNEQFF. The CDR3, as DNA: TGTGCTAGTGGTTTGGGGACTAGCGGGGGGGGTACGTACAATGAGCAGTTCTTC.

The CDR3 sequence is CASSHSSEAFF. The DNA for the CDR3 is TGTGCCAGCAGCCACAGTTCTGAAGCTTTCTTT. The V gene is TRBV7-9, the J gene TRBJ1-1, with D unresolved. The CDR3 totals 11 residues. Germline CDR1 reads SEHNR; CDR2 reads FQNEAQ (reference sequence). Trimming pared 5 bases from V and 6 bases from J, leaving 7 bases between. The full variable domain, in which reference TRBV7-9 and TRBJ1-1 provide the parts outside the CDR3, is DTGVSQNPRHKITKRGQNVTFRCDPISEHNRLYWYRQTLGQGPEFLTYFQNEAQLEKSRLLSDRFSAERPKGSFSTLEIQRTEQGDSAMYLCASSHSSEAFFGQGTRLTVV.

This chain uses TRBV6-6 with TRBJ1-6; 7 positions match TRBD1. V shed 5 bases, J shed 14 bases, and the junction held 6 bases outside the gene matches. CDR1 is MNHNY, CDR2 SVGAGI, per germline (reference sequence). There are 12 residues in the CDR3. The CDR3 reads CASSLDRETLHF. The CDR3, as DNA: TGTGCCAGCAGTCTTGACAGGGAGACCCTCCACTTT.

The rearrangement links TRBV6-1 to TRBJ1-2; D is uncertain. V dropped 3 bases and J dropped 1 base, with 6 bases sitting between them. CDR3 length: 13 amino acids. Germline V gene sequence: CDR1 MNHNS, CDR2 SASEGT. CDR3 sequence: CASSDSINYGYTF. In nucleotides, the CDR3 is TGTGCCAGCAGTGACAGTATTAACTATGGCTACACCTTC.

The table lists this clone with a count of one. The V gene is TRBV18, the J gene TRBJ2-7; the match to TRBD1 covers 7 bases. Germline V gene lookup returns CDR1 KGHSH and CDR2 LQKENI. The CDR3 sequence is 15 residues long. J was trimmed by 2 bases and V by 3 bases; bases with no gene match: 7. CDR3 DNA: TGTGCCAGCTCACCGATCGGACAGGAGGCCTACGAGCAGTACTTC. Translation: CASSPIGQEAYEQYF. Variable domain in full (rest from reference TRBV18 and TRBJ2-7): NAGVMQNPRHLVRRRGQEARLRCSPMKGHSHVYWYRQLPEEGLKFMVYLQKENIIDESGMPKERFSAEFPKEGPSILRIQQVVRGDSAAYFCASSPIGQEAYEQYFGPGTRLTVT.

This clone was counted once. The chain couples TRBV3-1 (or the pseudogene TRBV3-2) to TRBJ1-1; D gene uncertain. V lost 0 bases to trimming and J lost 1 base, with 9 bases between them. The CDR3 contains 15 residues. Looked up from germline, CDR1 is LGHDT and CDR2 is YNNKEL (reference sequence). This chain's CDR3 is CASSQDNLPNTEAFF. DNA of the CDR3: TGTGCCAGCAGCCAAGATAACCTACCGAACACTGAAGCTTTCTTT.

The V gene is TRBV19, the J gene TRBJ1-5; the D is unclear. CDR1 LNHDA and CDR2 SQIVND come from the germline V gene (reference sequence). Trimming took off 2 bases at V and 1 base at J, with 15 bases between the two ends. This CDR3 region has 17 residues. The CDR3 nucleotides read TGTGCCAGTAGTATAATGAGCCAGAGAGGGAGCAATCAGCCCCAGCATTTT. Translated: CASSIMSQRGSNQPQHF.

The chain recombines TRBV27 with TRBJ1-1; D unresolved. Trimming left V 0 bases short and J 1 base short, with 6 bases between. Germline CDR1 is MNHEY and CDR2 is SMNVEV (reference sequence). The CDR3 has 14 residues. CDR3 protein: CASSLSAANTEAFF. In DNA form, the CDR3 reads TGTGCCAGCAGTTTATCTGCGGCGAACACTGAAGCTTTCTTT.

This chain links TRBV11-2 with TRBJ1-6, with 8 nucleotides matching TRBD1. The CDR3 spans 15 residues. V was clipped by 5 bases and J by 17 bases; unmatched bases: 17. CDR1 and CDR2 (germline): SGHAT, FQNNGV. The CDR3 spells CASSEGQGLGRGIHF. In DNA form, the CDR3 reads TGTGCCAGCAGCGAAGGACAGGGTCTTGGTCGGGGGATCCACTTT.

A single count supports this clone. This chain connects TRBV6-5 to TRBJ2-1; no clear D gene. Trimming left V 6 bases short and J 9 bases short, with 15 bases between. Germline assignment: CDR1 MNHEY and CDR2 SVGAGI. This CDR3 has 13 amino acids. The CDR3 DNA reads TGTGCCAGCAGCCCCGCTCCATGGACTGAGCAGTTCTTC. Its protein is CASSPAPWTEQFF.

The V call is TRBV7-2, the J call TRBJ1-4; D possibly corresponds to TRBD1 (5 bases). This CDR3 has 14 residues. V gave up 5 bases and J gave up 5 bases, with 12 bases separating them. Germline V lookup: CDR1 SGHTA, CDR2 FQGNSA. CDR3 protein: CASSPGPLNEKLFF. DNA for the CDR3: TGTGCCAGCAGCCCGGGACCCCTAAATGAAAAACTGTTTTTT.

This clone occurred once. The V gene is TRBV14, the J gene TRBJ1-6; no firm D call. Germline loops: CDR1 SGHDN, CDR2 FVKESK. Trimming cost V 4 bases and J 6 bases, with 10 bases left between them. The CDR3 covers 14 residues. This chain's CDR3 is CASSLELPNSPLHF. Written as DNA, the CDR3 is TGTGCCAGCAGCCTGGAGTTACCTAATTCACCCCTCCACTTT.

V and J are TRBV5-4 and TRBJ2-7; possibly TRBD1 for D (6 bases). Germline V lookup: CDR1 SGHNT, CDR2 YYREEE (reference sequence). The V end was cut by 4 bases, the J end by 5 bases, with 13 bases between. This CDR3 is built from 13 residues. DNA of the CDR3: TGTGCCAGCAGCAGAACAGGGTCCGACGAGCAGTACTTC. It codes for CASSRTGSDEQYF.

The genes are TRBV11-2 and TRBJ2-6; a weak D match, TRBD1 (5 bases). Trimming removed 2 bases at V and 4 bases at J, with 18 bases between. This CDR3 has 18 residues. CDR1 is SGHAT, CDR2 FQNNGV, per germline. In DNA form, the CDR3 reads TGTGCCAGCAGCTTAAGGGTAGGGGCCGTTTCAGGGGCCAACGTCCTGACTTTC. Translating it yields CASSLRVGAVSGANVLTF.

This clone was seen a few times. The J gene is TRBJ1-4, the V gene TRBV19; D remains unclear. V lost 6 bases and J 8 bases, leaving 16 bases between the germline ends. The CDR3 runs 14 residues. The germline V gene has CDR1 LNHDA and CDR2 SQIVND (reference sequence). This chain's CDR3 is CASRRGSVEEKLFF. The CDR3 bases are TGTGCCAGTAGGCGGGGTTCGGTTGAGGAAAAACTGTTTTTT.

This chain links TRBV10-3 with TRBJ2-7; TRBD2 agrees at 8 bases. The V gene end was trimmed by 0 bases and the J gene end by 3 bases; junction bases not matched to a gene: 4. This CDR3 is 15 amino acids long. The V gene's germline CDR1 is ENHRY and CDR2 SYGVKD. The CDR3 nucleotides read TGTGCCATCAGTGAGTCCGGGCGGGAGGACTACGAGCAGTACTTC. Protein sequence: CAISESGREDYEQYF.

In DNA, the CDR3 is TGCGCCAGCAGGCTGGGAGGGACAACTGGAAACACCATATATTTT. The encoded protein is CASRLGGTTGNTIYF. The J gene is TRBJ1-3, the V gene TRBV5-1, with D maybe TRBD1 (6 bases). The CDR3 has 15 amino acids. The ends were cut back, 5 bases at V and 2 bases at J, with 14 bases in the middle. Germline V gives CDR1 SGHRS, CDR2 YFSETQ. Using reference TRBV5-1 and TRBJ1-3 for the parts outside the CDR3, the full variable domain is KAGVTQTPRYLIKTRGQQVTLSCSPISGHRSVSWYQQTPGQGLQFLFEYFSETQRNKGNFPGRFSGRQFSNSRSEMNVSTLELGDSALYLCASRLGGTTGNTIYFGEGSWLTVV.

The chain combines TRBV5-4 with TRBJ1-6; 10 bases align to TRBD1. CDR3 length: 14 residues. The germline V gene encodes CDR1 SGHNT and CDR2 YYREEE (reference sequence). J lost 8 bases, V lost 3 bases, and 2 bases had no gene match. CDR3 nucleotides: TGTGCCAGCAGCTGGGACAGGGGTGATTCACCCCTCCACTTT. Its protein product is CASSWDRGDSPLHF.

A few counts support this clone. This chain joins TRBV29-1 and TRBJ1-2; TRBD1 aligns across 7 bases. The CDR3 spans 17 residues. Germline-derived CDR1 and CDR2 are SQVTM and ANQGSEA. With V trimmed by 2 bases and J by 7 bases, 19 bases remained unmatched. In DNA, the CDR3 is TGCAGCGTTGAATCCCTCGACCCCGGGACAGCTCGTAGTGGCTACACCTTC. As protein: CSVESLDPGTARSGYTF.

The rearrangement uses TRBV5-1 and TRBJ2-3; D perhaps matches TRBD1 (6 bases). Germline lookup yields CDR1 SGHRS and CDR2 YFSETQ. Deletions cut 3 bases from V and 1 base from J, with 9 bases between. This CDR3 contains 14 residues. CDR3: CASSSGARTDTQYF. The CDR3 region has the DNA TGCGCCAGCAGCTCAGGGGCCCGCACAGATACGCAGTATTTT. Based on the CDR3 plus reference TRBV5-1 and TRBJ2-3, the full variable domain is KAGVTQTPRYLIKTRGQQVTLSCSPISGHRSVSWYQQTPGQGLQFLFEYFSETQRNKGNFPGRFSGRQFSNSRSEMNVSTLELGDSALYLCASSSGARTDTQYFGPGTRLTVL.

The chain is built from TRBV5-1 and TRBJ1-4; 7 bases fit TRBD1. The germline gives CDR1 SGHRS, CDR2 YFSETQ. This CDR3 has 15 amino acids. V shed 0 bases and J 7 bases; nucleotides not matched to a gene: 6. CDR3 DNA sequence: TGCGCCAGCAGCTTGGATCTGACAGGGTTTGAAAAACTGTTTTTT. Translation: CASSLDLTGFEKLFF.

The CDR3 DNA reads TGTGCCAGCAGTTACAGTCCGGAAACCGGGGAGCTGTTTTTT. Protein sequence: CASSYSPETGELFF. This rearrangement joins TRBV6-5 to TRBJ2-2; no definite D call. The CDR3 spans 14 residues. V lost 2 bases and J lost 5, with 9 bases in between. Germline V gene sequence: CDR1 MNHEY, CDR2 SVGAGI.

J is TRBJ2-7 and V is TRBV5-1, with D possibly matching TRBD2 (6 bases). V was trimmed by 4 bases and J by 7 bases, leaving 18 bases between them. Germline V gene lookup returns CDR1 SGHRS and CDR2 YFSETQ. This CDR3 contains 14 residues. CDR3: CASSSGLSGREQYF. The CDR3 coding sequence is TGCGCCAGCAGCAGTGGACTATCAGGGCGGGAGCAGTACTTC. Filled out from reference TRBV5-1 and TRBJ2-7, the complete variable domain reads KAGVTQTPRYLIKTRGQQVTLSCSPISGHRSVSWYQQTPGQGLQFLFEYFSETQRNKGNFPGRFSGRQFSNSRSEMNVSTLELGDSALYLCASSSGLSGREQYFGPGTRLTVT.